The clone carrying this TCR beta chain was seen many times. The antigen remains undetermined. These data come from a study of post-analysis software for immune sequencing data. The study's findings and limits: About five TRBV segments occurring more often in patients than controls included TRBV5-6, TRBV5-1 and TRBV20-1. Normalized Chao1 diversity was significantly reduced in patients versus controls.

The germline V and J ends were trimmed by 3 bases and 0 bases, with 15 bases remaining between them. The CDR3 has 17 amino acids. Germline lookup yields CDR1 SGHTA and CDR2 FQGNSA. Built from TCR beta cDNA, the libraries had unique molecular identifiers in them. TCRdb re-called the PCR reads through MiXCR, storing one row per CDR3 protein. The table shows approximately 250,000 distinct CDR3 sequences, with approximately 34% occurring only once. Sequencing input: blood. The source of this sequence is a girl between 5 and 17 years old with multiple sclerosis. The chain carries TRBV7-2 and TRBJ2-4; D is possibly TRBD1 (6 bases). The chain's CDR3 is CASSLYDRTLAKNIQYF. In nucleotides, the CDR3 is TGTGCCAGCAGCTTGTACGACAGGACCCTAGCCAAAAACATTCAGTACTTC.